This TCR beta chain was sequenced during a study of blood T cell repertoires in COVID-19. Study information: Whether acute or convalescent, the COVID-19 samples came from the United States, Italy and Spain.

The V segment lost 6 bases and the J segment 4 bases; nucleotides outside the gene matches: 8. CDR3 length: 14 amino acids. The V gene's germline CDR1 is GTSNPN and CDR2 SVGIG (reference sequence). TCRdb's copy holds only in-frame clones and misses some; the assay was immunoSEQ multiplex PCR. The table shows 80,000 to 100,000 clones, with 78% occurring only once. The sequencing sample was made of peripheral blood. The chain links TRBV30 to TRBJ2-5, with 10 bases matching TRBD2. The TCR was taken from a human donor in a cohort sampled during active COVID-19. The DNA for the CDR3 is TGTGCCTGTCCTAGCGGGGGAATAGGAGAGACCCAGTACTTC. Protein product: CACPSGGIGETQYF.